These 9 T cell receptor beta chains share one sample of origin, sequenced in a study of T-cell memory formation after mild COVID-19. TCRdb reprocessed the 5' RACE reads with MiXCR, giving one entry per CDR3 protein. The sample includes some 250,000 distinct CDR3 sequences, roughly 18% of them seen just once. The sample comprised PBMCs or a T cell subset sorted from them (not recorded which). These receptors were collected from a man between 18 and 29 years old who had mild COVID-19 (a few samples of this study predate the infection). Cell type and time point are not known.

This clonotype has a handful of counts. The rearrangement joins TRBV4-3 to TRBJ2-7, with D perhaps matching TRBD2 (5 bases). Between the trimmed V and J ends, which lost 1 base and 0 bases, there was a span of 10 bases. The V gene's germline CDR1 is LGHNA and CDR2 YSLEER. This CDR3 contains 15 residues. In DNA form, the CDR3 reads TGCGCCAGCAGCCAAGGGACTCATGACTCCTACGAGCAGTACTTC. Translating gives CASSQGTHDSYEQYF.

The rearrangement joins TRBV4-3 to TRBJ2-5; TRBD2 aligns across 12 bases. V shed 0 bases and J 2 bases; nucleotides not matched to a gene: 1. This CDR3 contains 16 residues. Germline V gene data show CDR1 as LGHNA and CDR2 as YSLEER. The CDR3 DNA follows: TGCGCCAGCAGCCAAGATGGACTAGCGGGACAAGAGACCCAGTACTTC. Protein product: CASSQDGLAGQETQYF.

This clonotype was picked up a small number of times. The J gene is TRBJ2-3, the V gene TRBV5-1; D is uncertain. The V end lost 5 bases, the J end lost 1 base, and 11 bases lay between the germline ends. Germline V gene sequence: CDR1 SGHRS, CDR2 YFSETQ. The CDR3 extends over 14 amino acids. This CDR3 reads CASRPSWGTDTQYF. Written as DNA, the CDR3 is TGCGCCAGCAGGCCAAGTTGGGGCACAGATACGCAGTATTTT.

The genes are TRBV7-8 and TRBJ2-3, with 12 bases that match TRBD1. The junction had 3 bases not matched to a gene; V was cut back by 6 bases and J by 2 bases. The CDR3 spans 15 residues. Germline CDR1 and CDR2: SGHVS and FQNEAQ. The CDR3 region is CASRGGQGATDTQYF. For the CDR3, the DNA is TGTGCCAGCAGGGGGGGACAGGGGGCCACAGATACGCAGTATTTT.

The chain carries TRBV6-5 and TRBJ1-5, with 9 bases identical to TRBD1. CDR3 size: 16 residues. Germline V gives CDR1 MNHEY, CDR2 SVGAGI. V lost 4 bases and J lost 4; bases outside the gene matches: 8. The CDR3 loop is CASSSPGQGSNQPQHF. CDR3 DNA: TGTGCCAGCAGTTCCCCGGGACAGGGATCTAATCAGCCCCAGCATTTT.

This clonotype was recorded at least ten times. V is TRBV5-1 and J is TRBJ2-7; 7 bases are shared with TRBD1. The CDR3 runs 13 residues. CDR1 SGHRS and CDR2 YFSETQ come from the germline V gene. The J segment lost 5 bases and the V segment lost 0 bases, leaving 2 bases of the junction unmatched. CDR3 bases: TGCGCCAGCAGCTTGGGACAGGGTAACGAGCAGTACTTC. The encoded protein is CASSLGQGNEQYF.

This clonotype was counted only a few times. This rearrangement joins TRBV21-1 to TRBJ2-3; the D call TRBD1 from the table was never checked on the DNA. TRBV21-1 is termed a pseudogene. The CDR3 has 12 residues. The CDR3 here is CASSDPPDTQYF. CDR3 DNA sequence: TGTGCCAGCAGTGACCCCCCAGATACGCAGTATTTT.

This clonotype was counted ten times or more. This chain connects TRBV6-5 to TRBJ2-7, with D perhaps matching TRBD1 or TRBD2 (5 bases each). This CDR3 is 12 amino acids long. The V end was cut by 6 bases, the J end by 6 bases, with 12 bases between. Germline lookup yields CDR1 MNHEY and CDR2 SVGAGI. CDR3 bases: TGTGCCAGCAGCTCTGGGGGTGGCGAGCAGTACGTC. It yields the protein CASSSGGGEQYV.

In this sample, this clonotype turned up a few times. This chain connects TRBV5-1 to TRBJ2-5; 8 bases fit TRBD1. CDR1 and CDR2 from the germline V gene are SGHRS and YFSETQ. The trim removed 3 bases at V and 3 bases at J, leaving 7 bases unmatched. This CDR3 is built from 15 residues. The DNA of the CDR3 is TGCGCCAGCAGCTCGACAGGGGCGGCGGAAGAGACCCAGTACTTC. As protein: CASSSTGAAEETQYF.